A selection of T cell receptor beta chains follows, all from one sample in a study of blood T cell repertoires in COVID-19. The protocol was immunoSEQ multiplex PCR, while the TCRdb copy is restricted to in-frame clones and leaves out a portion. The data show approximately 150,000 clones, less than 90% seen once. Sequenced: PBMCs or T cells enriched from blood (not recorded which). These TCRs come from a woman between 45 and 65 years old who had recovered from COVID-19. Both conserved end residues are part of each CDR3. A D gene is named only where the DNA matches it firmly. Size tells how often a clone was seen (once, few, many) or the class of an expanded clone, and some rows leave it out.

d_call j_call v_call clone_size cdr3_length cdr3_aa cdr3_nt
NA TRBJ1-2 TRBV7-9 once 12 CASSLGLPGYTF TGTGCCAGCAGCTTAGGGCTCCCAGGCTACACCTTC
TRBD2 TRBJ2-3 TRBV5-1 NA 18 CASSLELASGGSTDTQYF TGCGCCAGCAGCTTGGAGCTGGCTAGCGGGGGGAGCACAGATACGCAGTATTTT
NA TRBJ1-1 TRBV12-3/TRBV12-4 NA 13 CASSRDRNTEAFF TGTGCCAGCAGTAGAGACAGAAACACTGAAGCTTTCTTT
NA TRBJ2-2 TRBV5-1 NA 13 CASSLGDTGELFF TGCGCCAGCAGCCTGGGCGACACCGGGGAGCTGTTTTTT
TRBD1 TRBJ1-2 TRBV6-6 NA 15 CASSYPGTGHYGYTF TGTGCCAGCAGTTACCCGGGGACAGGGCACTATGGCTACACCTTC
NA TRBJ2-7 TRBV7-2 NA 12 CASSYRVGEQYF TGTGCCAGCAGCTACAGGGTAGGAGAGCAGTACTTC
NA TRBJ1-5 TRBV3-1/TRBV3-2 once 16 CASSQGGQGRNQPQHF TGTGCCAGCAGCCAAGGGGGGCAGGGCCGCAATCAGCCCCAGCATTTT
TRBD1 TRBJ2-7 TRBV27 NA 14 CASRPKGALDEQYF TGTGCCAGCAGACCCAAGGGGGCGCTGGACGAGCAGTACTTC
TRBD1 TRBJ1-4 TRBV7-9 NA 14 CASSWDRGGEKLFF TGTGCCAGCAGCTGGGACAGGGGAGGTGAAAAACTGTTTTTT
NA TRBJ2-7 TRBV6-5 NA 14 CASTSAGPSYEQYF TGTGCCAGTACGAGTGCGGGCCCTTCCTACGAGCAGTACTTC
TRBD2 TRBJ2-1 TRBV7-9 NA 16 CASSPARTSGSDEQFF TGTGCCAGCAGCCCCGCCCGGACTAGCGGGAGCGATGAGCAGTTCTTC
TRBD2 TRBJ2-7 TRBV7-2 NA 13 CASSGREAGEQYF TGTGCCAGCAGCGGCCGGGAGGCGGGGGAGCAGTACTTC
TRBD2 TRBJ2-3 TRBV9 NA 19 CASSVGLRIAGGGTDTQYF TGTGCCAGCAGCGTAGGACTCAGGATAGCGGGGGGGGGCACAGATACGCAGTATTTT
NA TRBJ1-2 TRBV28 NA 14 CASSLGGANYGYTF TGTGCCAGCAGTTTGGGGGGGGCTAACTATGGCTACACCTTC
NA TRBJ2-4 TRBV7-2 NA 17 CASSLSATGLAKNIQYF TGTGCCAGCAGCTTAAGTGCTACTGGTCTAGCCAAAAACATTCAGTACTTC
NA TRBJ2-7 TRBV19 NA 16 CASSISAGIGSYEQYF TGTGCCAGTAGTATTTCGGCAGGGATTGGGTCCTACGAGCAGTACTTC
NA TRBJ2-7 TRBV10-3 once 13 CAISDGQPYEQYF TGTGCCATCAGTGATGGACAGCCCTACGAGCAGTACTTC
NA TRBJ1-5 TRBV5-5 once 16 CASSADQGFSNQPQHF TGTGCCAGCAGCGCCGACCAGGGGTTTAGCAATCAGCCCCAGCATTTT
NA TRBJ2-5 TRBV2 NA 13 CASSGTDRETQYF TGTGCCAGCAGTGGGACAGATCGGGAGACCCAGTACTTC
NA TRBJ2-5 TRBV5-6 NA 15 CASSLVGQKEETQYF TGTGCCAGCAGCTTAGTTGGGCAGAAGGAAGAGACCCAGTACTTC
NA TRBJ1-2 TRBV4-3 once 16 CASSQDNQGSLYGYTF TGCGCCAGCAGCCAAGATAACCAGGGGTCCCTCTATGGCTACACCTTC
NA TRBJ1-2 TRBV1 NA 13 CTSSPLTTYGYTF TGCACCAGCAGCCCCCTTACTACCTATGGCTACACCTTC
TRBD2 TRBJ2-1 TRBV28 NA 14 CASSYGGRADEQFF TGTGCCAGCAGTTACGGCGGGAGGGCCGATGAGCAGTTCTTC
TRBD2 TRBJ2-7 TRBV10-2 NA 16 CASRRLAGGSSYEQYF TGCGCCAGCAGGAGACTAGCGGGAGGGAGCTCCTACGAGCAGTACTTC
NA TRBJ2-7 TRBV5-1 NA 15 CASSLGGRFHYEQYF TGCGCCAGCAGCTTGGGAGGGAGATTCCATTACGAGCAGTACTTC
NA TRBJ2-7 TRBV11-2 NA 12 CASSLTGYEQYF TGTGCCAGCAGCTTAACGGGCTACGAGCAGTACTTC
NA TRBJ1-2 TRBV6-2/TRBV6-3 NA 15 CASSYRGAVNYGYTF TGTGCCAGCAGTTACCGAGGCGCAGTTAACTATGGCTACACCTTC
NA TRBJ2-3 TRBV9 NA 19 CASSARPLRRDSNTDTQYF TGTGCCAGCAGCGCCCGACCCCTAAGGCGGGACTCAAACACAGATACGCAGTATTTT
NA TRBJ1-1 TRBV9 NA 17 CASSVLGGAPLNTEAFF TGTGCCAGCAGCGTATTGGGGGGGGCCCCCCTGAACACTGAAGCTTTCTTT
NA TRBJ2-6 TRBV7-3 NA 15 CASSFTWPGANVLTF TGTGCCAGCAGCTTCACGTGGCCTGGGGCCAACGTCCTGACTTTC
NA TRBJ1-1 TRBV28 NA 11 CASSENTEAFF TGTGCCAGTTCAGAGAACACTGAAGCTTTCTTT
TRBD1 TRBJ1-1 TRBV6-5 NA 13 CAGRRGQGTEAFF TGTGCCGGTCGCAGGGGGCAAGGCACTGAAGCTTTCTTT
NA TRBJ2-7 TRBV2 NA 13 CASNRGPIYEQYF TGTGCCAGCAATCGAGGGCCGATCTACGAGCAGTACTTC
TRBD2 TRBJ2-5 TRBV28 NA 15 CASSFRAGGGETQYF TGTGCCAGCAGTTTTCGAGCGGGAGGAGGGGAGACCCAGTACTTC
NA TRBJ1-1 TRBV5-4 NA 14 CASSLAQMNTEAFF TGTGCCAGCAGCTTGGCGCAGATGAACACTGAAGCTTTCTTT
NA TRBJ2-5 TRBV19 NA 15 CASKVAGNRQETQYF TGTGCCAGTAAAGTAGCAGGGAACAGACAAGAGACCCAGTACTTC
NA TRBJ2-5 TRBV6-5 NA 13 CASSYSRGETQYF TGTGCCAGCAGTTACTCGCGGGGAGAGACCCAGTACTTC
TRBD1 TRBJ2-1 TRBV9 NA 15 CASSVMGQGFNEQFF TGTGCCAGCAGCGTCATGGGACAGGGATTTAATGAGCAGTTCTTC
NA TRBJ2-2 TRBV5-8 NA 16 CASSSFGARGVGELFF TGTGCCAGCAGCTCGTTTGGGGCCAGGGGAGTGGGGGAGCTGTTTTTT
NA TRBJ2-2 TRBV4-1 NA 15 CASSQEVRDTGELFF TGCGCCAGCAGCCAAGAGGTGCGGGACACCGGGGAGCTGTTTTTT
NA TRBJ1-2 TRBV9 NA 14 CASSVWGTGYGYTF TGTGCCAGCAGCGTTTGGGGGACTGGGTATGGCTACACCTTC
NA TRBJ2-5 TRBV4-3 NA 13 CASSQDRGETQYF TGCGCCAGCAGCCAAGACCGGGGGGAGACCCAGTACTTC
TRBD2 TRBJ2-7 TRBV5-5 NA 15 CASSLDPAGEYEQYF TGTGCCAGCAGCTTGGACCCAGCGGGGGAATACGAGCAGTACTTC
TRBD1 TRBJ1-4 TRBV19 NA 13 CATSTGVAEKLFF TGTGCCACCTCGACAGGGGTGGCTGAAAAACTGTTTTTT
NA TRBJ1-4 TRBV28 NA 10 CASGREKLFF TGTGCCAGCGGGCGTGAAAAACTGTTTTTT
NA TRBJ2-2 TRBV5-1 NA 14 CASSPDSDSGELFF TGCGCCAGCAGCCCAGACTCGGATAGCGGGGAGCTGTTTTTT
NA TRBJ2-7 TRBV5-1 NA 14 CASSSSTGQSIPYF TGCGCCAGCAGCTCGAGCACCGGACAGTCGATCCCGTACTTC
NA TRBJ1-4 TRBV18 few 15 CASSLFRQGNEKLFF TGTGCCAGCTCACTGTTCCGGCAGGGGAATGAAAAACTGTTTTTT
TRBD2 TRBJ2-1 TRBV9 NA 15 CASSVAGEGYNEQFF TGTGCCAGCAGCGTTGCGGGAGAGGGGTACAATGAGCAGTTCTTC
TRBD2 TRBJ2-5 TRBV6-2/TRBV6-3 NA 14 CASSSPSGEETQYF TGTGCCAGCAGTTCCCCTAGCGGGGAAGAGACCCAGTACTTC
NA TRBJ1-6 TRBV27 NA 15 CASSLSGTNNSPLHF TGTGCCAGCAGTTTATCGGGGACAAATAATTCACCCCTCCACTTT
NA TRBJ2-1 TRBV11-3 NA 15 CASSRDSGSYNEQFF TGTGCCAGCAGCCGGGACTCTGGCTCCTACAATGAGCAGTTCTTC
NA TRBJ2-3 TRBV12-5 NA 13 CASGLAGTDTQYF TGTGCTAGTGGTTTGGCTGGCACAGATACGCAGTATTTT
NA TRBJ2-7 TRBV12-3/TRBV12-4 NA 13 CASSLLAAYEQYF TGTGCCAGCAGTTTACTGGCGGCCTACGAGCAGTACTTC
NA TRBJ2-3 TRBV6-5 NA 14 CASSYSRNTDTQYF TGTGCCAGCAGTTACTCCAGGAACACAGATACGCAGTATTTT
NA TRBJ2-1 TRBV5-4 NA 16 CASSSGDRGSYNEQFF TGTGCCAGCAGCTCAGGGGATAGGGGCTCCTACAATGAGCAGTTCTTC
NA TRBJ1-3 TRBV5-1 NA 15 CASSGGTATGNTIYF TGCGCCAGCAGCGGGGGGACGGCAACTGGAAACACCATATATTTT
NA TRBJ2-2 TRBV4-3 NA 13 CASSQDRNGELFF TGCGCCAGCAGCCAAGATCGTAACGGGGAGCTGTTTTTT
NA TRBJ2-3 TRBV4-1 NA 16 CASSQEYSGRTDTQYF TGCGCCAGCAGCCAAGAATATAGCGGTCGCACAGATACGCAGTATTTT
TRBD2 TRBJ2-7 TRBV5-6 NA 13 CASSFREGGKQYF TGTGCCAGCAGCTTCCGGGAGGGCGGTAAGCAGTACTTC